A single sample gave rise to the 26 T cell receptor beta chains below, sequenced in a study of cytomegalovirus exposure and HLA in healthy donors. Produced via immunoSEQ multiplex PCR; TCRdb's table is partial and in-frame only. Found here are a few hundred thousand clones, roughly 88% of them singletons; the top ten hold over 12%. The material sequenced was PBMCs. The origin of the receptors is a woman under 40 in good health and CMV-seropositive.

The chain has TRBV5-1 and TRBJ2-7; D gene unclear. CDR3 length: 13 amino acids. Trimming took 0 bases from V and 4 from J, leaving 8 bases between them. Germline CDR1 reads SGHRS; CDR2 reads YFSETQ. In nucleotides, the CDR3 is TGCGCCAGCAGCTTGGCCACGGGTTACGAGCAGTACTTC. It specifies CASSLATGYEQYF.

V usage is TRBV6-5 and J usage is TRBJ2-5; maybe TRBD1 (6 bases). This CDR3 is built from 14 residues. The germline V gene has CDR1 MNHEY and CDR2 SVGAGI. Deletions cut 2 bases from V and 5 bases from J, with 12 bases between. CDR3 sequence (DNA): TGTGCCAGCAGTTACATTGGGGGCAGCGAGACCCAGTACTTC. Translation: CASSYIGGSETQYF.

The V and J genes are TRBV7-9 and TRBJ2-3; tentatively, D is TRBD1 or TRBD2 (5 bases each). Trimming removed 8 bases from V and 1 base from J, with 13 bases in between. Germline CDR1 reads SEHNR; CDR2 reads FQNEAQ (reference sequence). The CDR3 contains 14 residues. The CDR3 region has the DNA TGTGCCAGCCGAGGGACGACCCGCACAGATACGCAGTATTTT. Its translation is CASRGTTRTDTQYF.

J is TRBJ1-2 and V is TRBV27; D is unresolved. Trimming left V 6 bases short and J 8 bases short, with 13 bases between. Germline CDR1 MNHEY, CDR2 SMNVEV (reference sequence). The CDR3 spans 12 residues. The CDR3 loop reads CASRRRGRGYTF. In DNA, the CDR3 is TGTGCCAGCAGACGCCGGGGTCGCGGCTACACCTTC.

Concerning this clone itself: Other DNA sequences in this specimen translate into the identical CDR3. The CDR3 reads CASSRGDYGYTF. CDR3 nucleotide sequence: TGCGCCAGCAGCCGAGGGGATTATGGCTACACCTTC. The gene calls are TRBV5-1 and TRBJ1-2; a weak D match, TRBD1 (5 bases). This CDR3 comprises 12 residues. Germline V gene sequence: CDR1 SGHRS, CDR2 YFSETQ. V dropped 4 bases and J dropped 5 bases, with 9 bases sitting between them. Supplemented by reference TRBV5-1 and TRBJ1-2, the full variable domain reads KAGVTQTPRYLIKTRGQQVTLSCSPISGHRSVSWYQQTPGQGLQFLFEYFSETQRNKGNFPGRFSGRQFSNSRSEMNVSTLELGDSALYLCASSRGDYGYTFGSGTRLTVV.

V is TRBV6-6 and J is TRBJ2-2, with 9 bases lining up with TRBD2. Germline assignment: CDR1 MNHNY and CDR2 SVGAGI (reference sequence). The V segment lost 2 bases and the J segment 5 bases; nucleotides outside the gene matches: 3. This CDR3 has 15 amino acids. The CDR3: CASSYAGGRTGELFF. The CDR3 bases are TGTGCCAGCAGTTACGCGGGAGGGAGGACCGGGGAGCTGTTTTTT.

DNA for the CDR3: TGTGCCAGCAGCTTAGGGACTAGGCAACAGTTCTTC. Its protein is CASSLGTRQQFF. The chain employs TRBV7-9 and TRBJ2-1, with 7 bases matching TRBD2. The length of the CDR3 is 12 residues. Germline values: CDR1 SEHNR, CDR2 FQNEAQ (reference sequence). Losses at the gene ends were 1 base for V and 13 bases for J; bases not matched to a gene: 4.

This clone was observed a single time. This rearrangement joins TRBV28 to TRBJ2-7, with TRBD2 identical over 8 bases. CDR3 size: 14 residues. CDR1 MDHEN and CDR2 SYDVKM come from the germline V gene. Germline trimming cut 5 bases from V and 3 bases from J; bases unmatched to any gene: 6. The CDR3 region has the DNA TGTGCCAGCAGTATAGGACTAGCAGTCTACGAGCAGTACTTC. Amino acid sequence: CASSIGLAVYEQYF.

The V call is TRBV30, the J call TRBJ1-2, with D unresolved. Germline-derived CDR1 and CDR2 are GTSNPN and SVGIG (reference sequence). The V gene lost 3 bases and the J gene lost 0 bases, with 17 bases spanning the gap. CDR3 length: 16 residues. The CDR3 DNA reads as TGTGCCTGGAGCCCTCGCAGGACTCGGGCTAACTATGGCTACACCTTC. Translated, it gives CAWSPRRTRANYGYTF.

The V gene is TRBV7-8, the J gene TRBJ1-1; unclear D gene. V dropped 5 bases and J dropped 5 bases, with 15 bases sitting between them. The germline CDR1 and CDR2 sequences are SGHVS and FQNEAQ. The CDR3 runs 14 residues. As DNA, the CDR3 is TGTGCCAGCAGCATAAAGTCCCGCGGGACTGAAGCTTTCTTT. It encodes CASSIKSRGTEAFF.

The chain carries TRBV6-6 and TRBJ2-3; TRBD2 aligns across 7 bases. The length of the CDR3 is 15 residues. Germline loops: CDR1 MNHNY, CDR2 SVGAGI (reference sequence). The V gene end was trimmed by 7 bases and the J gene end by 7 bases; junction bases not matched to a gene: 14. The CDR3 sequence is CASTLGAGKRNTQYF. The CDR3 nucleotides read TGTGCCAGCACCCTCGGAGCGGGAAAGAGAAATACGCAGTATTTT.

This clone appeared a few times. V and J are TRBV7-9 and TRBJ2-2, with 9 bases identical to TRBD2. J gave up 1 base and V 5 bases, and 2 bases lay outside the gene matches. This CDR3 region has 15 residues. Germline loops: CDR1 SEHNR, CDR2 FQNEAQ (reference sequence). The CDR3 here is CASSPTSGNTGELFF. DNA for the CDR3: TGTGCCAGCAGCCCGACTAGCGGGAACACCGGGGAGCTGTTTTTT.

As concerns this clone: The germline gene is not matched at one end of the junction; a read error may be the cause. The chain uses TRBV7-9 and TRBJ2-7; 13 bases are a match to TRBD2. CDR3 length: 12 residues. The germline CDR1 and CDR2 sequences are SEHNR and FQNEAQ (reference sequence). This CDR3 is CASSATSGRAGF. The CDR3 DNA is TGTGCCAGCAGCGCCACTAGCGGGAGGGCCGGATTC.

The chain links TRBV25-1 to TRBJ2-4, with unresolved D. Trimming removed 3 bases from V and 9 bases from J, with 9 bases in between. The CDR3 is made up of 12 amino acids. Looked up from germline, CDR1 is MGHDK and CDR2 is SYGVNS. CDR3 nucleotide sequence: TGTGCCAGCAGTGAGGCTAGTCCCATTCAGTACTTC. Residues: CASSEASPIQYF.

V is TRBV7-9 and J is TRBJ1-5, with a weak D call TRBD1 (6 bases). Looked up from germline, CDR1 is SEHNR and CDR2 is FQNEAQ (reference sequence). This CDR3 is built from 14 residues. V was trimmed by 6 bases and J by 3 bases, leaving 12 bases between them. CDR3 loop: CASRKDRPNQPQHF. CDR3 bases: TGTGCCAGCAGAAAAGACAGGCCCAATCAGCCCCAGCATTTT.

The rearrangement uses TRBV30 and TRBJ2-7; D gene unclear. CDR3 size: 13 residues. Germline V gene lookup returns CDR1 GTSNPN and CDR2 SVGIG (reference sequence). The V gene lost 0 bases and the J gene lost 6 bases, with 12 bases spanning the gap. In nucleotides, the CDR3 is TGTGCCTGGAGTGTACAAGAGGTCAGCGAGCAGTACTTC. It is translated as CAWSVQEVSEQYF. The whole variable domain, filled in from reference TRBV30 and TRBJ2-7, reads SQTIHQWPATLVQPVGSPLSLECTVEGTSNPNLYWYRQAAGRGLQLLFYSVGIGQISSEVPQNLSASRPQDRQFILSSKKLLLSDSGFYLCAWSVQEVSEQYFGPGTRLTVT.

The V and J genes are TRBV28 and TRBJ2-1; 14 bases map to TRBD2. V gave up 5 bases and J gave up 8 bases; unmatched junction bases: 5. Germline CDR1 reads MDHEN; CDR2 reads SYDVKM. CDR3 length equals 15 residues. The CDR3 is CASSRTSGRLYEQFF. The CDR3 DNA sequence: TGTGCCAGCAGTCGGACTAGCGGGAGGCTGTATGAGCAGTTCTTC.

The chain is built from TRBV7-2 and TRBJ1-2; 7 bases align to TRBD1. In germline, CDR1 is SGHTA, CDR2 FQGNSA. This CDR3 is built from 14 residues. The V gene end was trimmed by 3 bases and the J gene end by 8 bases; junction bases not matched to a gene: 9. This chain's CDR3 is CASSFRQGREGYTF. Written as DNA, the CDR3 is TGTGCCAGCAGCTTCCGACAGGGTCGCGAGGGCTACACCTTC.

The V call is TRBV19, the J call TRBJ1-1; 8 bases align to TRBD1. The CDR3 runs 13 residues. The germline CDR1 and CDR2 sequences are LNHDA and SQIVND (reference sequence). V lost 5 bases to trimming and J lost 2 bases; unmatched junction nucleotides: 1. Here the CDR3 DNA reads TGTGCCAGTAGTGACAGGGGAAACACTGAAGCTTTCTTT. It yields the protein CASSDRGNTEAFF. The full variable domain, with the rest looked up from reference TRBV19 and TRBJ1-1, is DGGITQSPKYLFRKEGQNVTLSCEQNLNHDAMYWYRQDPGQGLRLIYYSQIVNDFQKGDIAEGYSVSREKKESFPLTVTSAQKNPTAFYLCASSDRGNTEAFFGQGTRLTVV.

CDR3 in amino acids: CASSGGRLNTEAFF. CDR3 in DNA: TGTGCCAGCAGTGGAGGCAGGTTGAACACTGAAGCTTTCTTT. The chain employs TRBV2 and TRBJ1-1; no reliable D call. Trimming took off 4 bases at V and 0 bases at J, with 9 bases between the two ends. Germline loops: CDR1 SNHLY, CDR2 FYNNEI. This CDR3 region has 14 residues.

The gene calls are TRBV5-7 and TRBJ2-5; TRBD1 aligns across 9 bases. TRBV5-7 falls under the ORF class, with uncertain function. This CDR3 has 17 residues. J gave up 5 bases and V 3 bases, and 14 bases lay outside the gene matches. The CDR3 DNA follows: TGTGCCAGCAGCTGGAGACAGGGGGTGCCTCGGGAGGAGACCCAGTACTTC. Translation gives CASSWRQGVPREETQYF.

This clone was counted a few times. CDR3 DNA: TGTGCCAGCAGTGAGTGGACAGGCCCCTATGGCTACACCTTC. Translating it yields CASSEWTGPYGYTF. This chain links TRBV5-6 with TRBJ1-2; the match to TRBD1 covers 7 bases. This CDR3 contains 14 residues. The V gene's germline CDR1 is SGHDT and CDR2 YYEEEE. Losses at the gene ends were 5 bases for V and 4 bases for J; bases not matched to a gene: 8. Together with reference TRBV5-6 and TRBJ1-2, the CDR3 gives the full variable domain: DAGVTQSPTHLIKTRGQQVTLRCSPKSGHDTVSWYQQALGQGPQFIFQYYEEEERQRGNFPDRFSGHQFPNYSSELNVNALLLGDSALYLCASSEWTGPYGYTFGSGTRLTVV.

This clone showed up just a few times. The chain couples TRBV4-1 to TRBJ1-5; D not certain. The CDR3 consists of 17 residues. V gave up 0 bases and J gave up 6 bases, with 18 bases separating them. Germline values: CDR1 MGHRA, CDR2 YSYEKL. The CDR3 coding sequence is TGCGCCAGCAGCCAAGATCAAGGTCAGGCCGCGGGTCAGCCCCAGCATTTT. The encoded protein is CASSQDQGQAAGQPQHF.

J is TRBJ2-7 and V is TRBV4-1, with D possibly called TRBD1 or TRBD2 (5 bases each). The germline gives CDR1 MGHRA, CDR2 YSYEKL. The V and J ends lost 2 bases and 4 bases respectively, with 21 bases between them. The CDR3 is 17 residues long. Here the CDR3 DNA reads TGCGCCAGCAGCCAATCCTCCGGGACGCAGAGGGGTTACGAGCAGTACTTC. Translating gives CASSQSSGTQRGYEQYF.

The chain is built from TRBV9 and TRBJ2-1, with 13 positions matching TRBD2. Germline lookup yields CDR1 SGDLS and CDR2 YYNGEE. J was trimmed by 8 bases and V by 0 bases; bases with no gene match: 5. The CDR3 runs to 16 residues. DNA of the CDR3: TGTGCCAGCAGCGTAGGGACTAGCGGGAGCGGGTATGAGCAGTTCTTC. Its protein is CASSVGTSGSGYEQFF. Full variable domain (remainder filled in from reference TRBV9 and TRBJ2-1): DSGVTQTPKHLITATGQRVTLRCSPRSGDLSVYWYQQSLDQGLQFLIQYYNGEERAKGNILERFSAQQFPDLHSELNLSSLELGDSALYFCASSVGTSGSGYEQFFGPGTRLTVL.

The CDR3 region has the DNA TGTGCCAGCAGCTTGGTGGGTTGGGTTAGGGGGCCAAGCGGCTACACCTTC. Its protein is CASSLVGWVRGPSGYTF. This sequence joins TRBV5-4 and TRBJ1-2; 7 positions agree with TRBD1. Germline V lookup: CDR1 SGHNT, CDR2 YYREEE (reference sequence). V was pared by 0 bases and J by 8 bases, with 16 bases of the junction left unmatched. The CDR3 loop spans 17 amino acids. Drawing the rest from reference TRBV5-4 and TRBJ1-2, the complete variable domain is ETGVTQSPTHLIKTRGQQVTLRCSSQSGHNTVSWYQQALGQGPQFIFQYYREEENGRGNFPPRFSGLQFPNYSSELNVNALELDDSALYLCASSLVGWVRGPSGYTFGSGTRLTVV.